The 25 T cell receptor beta chains listed next were all sequenced from one sample in a study of CD8 T cells in Susac syndrome. Random hexamers were used to reverse transcribe an amount of about 0.45 to 1 ug RNA. TCRdb re-derived calls from the immunoSEQ multiplex PCR reads in MiXCR, one entry per CDR3 protein. The sample yields about 300,000 distinct CDR3 sequences, about 88% seen once. The sample was CD8+ T cells from PBMCs. Receptor source: a human donor with multiple sclerosis.

The V and J genes are TRBV2 and TRBJ2-7; 8 bases line up with TRBD2. Per germline, CDR1 SNHLY and CDR2 FYNNEI. CDR3 length: 16 residues. V was clipped by 5 bases and J by 2 bases; unmatched bases: 11. CDR3 sequence: CASSSGPGGGTYEQYF. Written as DNA, the CDR3 is TGTGCCAGCAGTTCAGGCCCGGGCGGGGGGACCTACGAGCAGTACTTC.

The genes are TRBV2 and TRBJ2-3; TRBD2 matches at 14 bases. V trimming: 8 bases; J trimming: 4 bases; junction bases outside the gene matches: 8. CDR3 size: 16 residues. Germline CDR1 and CDR2: SNHLY and FYNNEI. CDR3 sequence: CASCIGTSGSSDTQYF. CDR3 nucleotide sequence: TGTGCCAGCTGCATTGGGACTAGCGGGAGTTCAGATACGCAGTATTTT.

The chain carries TRBV6-1 and TRBJ2-7; no definite D call. This CDR3 is 14 amino acids long. Trimming stripped 1 base from V and 0 bases from J, with 7 bases between. From germline, CDR1 is MNHNS and CDR2 SASEGT. The CDR3 nucleotides read TGTGCCAGCAGTGAAGTGGTCAGCTCCTACGAGCAGTACTTC. This encodes CASSEVVSSYEQYF.

This chain joins TRBV7-8 and TRBJ2-3, with unresolved D. This CDR3 comprises 15 residues. The germline V gene encodes CDR1 SGHVS and CDR2 FQNEAQ. Trimming took 4 bases from V and 0 from J, leaving 11 bases between them. The CDR3 DNA reads as TGTGCCAGCAGCTACTTGGGATTTAGCACAGATACGCAGTATTTT. Its translation is CASSYLGFSTDTQYF.

This chain uses TRBV25-1 with TRBJ2-5, with 7 bases matching TRBD2. Germline CDR1 and CDR2: MGHDK and SYGVNS. The CDR3 spans 17 residues. V lost 2 bases to trimming and J lost 3 bases; unmatched junction nucleotides: 12. This CDR3 is CASSERLRSGIKETQYF. CDR3 bases: TGTGCCAGCAGTGAACGGCTTCGGAGCGGGATTAAAGAGACCCAGTACTTC. Full variable domain (missing parts from reference TRBV25-1 and TRBJ2-5): EADIYQTPRYLVIGTGKKITLECSQTMGHDKMYWYQQDPGMELHLIHYSYGVNSTEKGDLSSESTVSRIRTEHFPLTLESARPSHTSQYLCASSERLRSGIKETQYFGPGTRLLVL.

The genes are TRBV24-1 and TRBJ2-7; D tentatively fits TRBD1 or TRBD2 (6 bases each). From germline, CDR1 is KGHDR and CDR2 SFDVKD. The CDR3 runs to 13 residues. The ends were cut back, 5 bases at V and 7 bases at J, with 14 bases in the middle. The CDR3 coding sequence is TGTGCCACCAGTGGATCAGGGGCGGGAGAGCAGTACTTC. Protein product: CATSGSGAGEQYF.

This CDR3 is CAIRDVGRGGIGNTIYF. The CDR3 region has the DNA TGTGCCATCAGGGACGTCGGAAGGGGGGGAATTGGAAACACCATATATTTT. This rearrangement joins TRBV10-3 to TRBJ1-3; a weak D match, TRBD1 (6 bases). This CDR3 is 17 amino acids long. CDR1 ENHRY and CDR2 SYGVKD come from the germline V gene. V was cut by 6 bases and J by 3 bases, with 21 bases left in between.

The chain couples TRBV20-1 to TRBJ1-1; weak D call: TRBD1 (6 bases). The CDR3 contains 15 residues. Trimming removed 4 bases from V and 4 bases from J, with 19 bases in between. CDR1 and CDR2 from the germline V gene are DFQATT and SNEGSKA (reference sequence). CDR3 in DNA: TGCAGTGCTAAGCTGGCGGGGGGCTTGAGCACTGAAGCTTTCTTT. Protein: CSAKLAGGLSTEAFF.

This clonotype has only one observation. The V gene is TRBV27, the J gene TRBJ1-6, with 11 bases that match TRBD1. The germline V gene has CDR1 MNHEY and CDR2 SMNVEV (reference sequence). V gave up 6 bases and J gave up 6 bases; unmatched junction bases: 1. The CDR3 is 14 amino acids. The CDR3 here is CASRGTGGNSPLHF. As DNA, the CDR3 is TGTGCCAGCAGAGGGACAGGGGGTAATTCACCCCTCCACTTT.

CDR3 loop: CASSYPPIGSWETQYF. CDR3 bases: TGTGCCAGCAGTTACCCCCCGATTGGGTCTTGGGAGACCCAGTACTTC. This chain uses TRBV6-2 or TRBV6-3 with TRBJ2-5; D not resolved. This CDR3 is built from 16 residues. The germline V and J ends were trimmed by 2 bases and 5 bases, with 18 bases remaining between them. Germline CDR1 and CDR2: MNHEY and SVGEGT.

The chain couples TRBV14 to TRBJ2-5; the match to TRBD2 covers 9 bases. CDR1 is SGHDN, CDR2 FVKESK, per germline. The V and J ends lost 0 bases and 4 bases, in that order; junction bases with no gene match: 9. The CDR3 spans 17 residues. This CDR3 is CASSQDRTSEGRETQYF. For the CDR3, the DNA is TGTGCCAGCAGCCAAGACCGGACTAGCGAGGGCCGAGAGACCCAGTACTTC. The full variable domain, completed using reference TRBV14 and TRBJ2-5, is EAGVTQFPSHSVIEKGQTVTLRCDPISGHDNLYWYRRVMGKEIKFLLHFVKESKQDESGMPNNRFLAERTGGTYSTLKVQPAELEDSGVYFCASSQDRTSEGRETQYFGPGTRLLVL.

The chain recombines TRBV27 with TRBJ2-3; the match to TRBD1 covers 8 bases. Germline CDR1 and CDR2: MNHEY and SMNVEV (reference sequence). The CDR3 totals 17 residues. V shed 6 bases and J 6 bases; nucleotides not matched to a gene: 17. The CDR3 reads CASSTLTGTGLRDTQYF. CDR3 sequence (DNA): TGTGCCAGCAGCACCCTAACCGGGACAGGCCTTAGGGATACGCAGTATTTT.

The chain links TRBV20-1 to TRBJ2-1, with D unclear. Germline values: CDR1 DFQATT, CDR2 SNEGSKA (reference sequence). This CDR3 region has 15 residues. V lost 4 bases and J 3 bases, leaving 16 bases between the germline ends. CDR3 DNA: TGCAGTGCTAAGCCGCGGCCGGGCAGCTACAATGAGCAGTTCTTC. This translates into CSAKPRPGSYNEQFF.

The chain uses TRBV2 and TRBJ2-7; D possibly matches TRBD1 or TRBD2 (5 bases each). CDR1 and CDR2 (germline): SNHLY, FYNNEI. The ends were cut back, 3 bases at V and 3 bases at J, with 12 bases in the middle. The CDR3 totals 14 residues. The CDR3, as DNA: TGTGCCAGCAGTGATGGGGACCGTAACTACGAGCAGTACTTC. Its translation is CASSDGDRNYEQYF.

V is TRBV6-2 or TRBV6-3 and J is TRBJ2-4; D perhaps matches TRBD2 (6 bases). Germline V lookup: CDR1 MNHEY, CDR2 SVGEGT. Trimming shortened V by 7 bases and J by 13 bases, and 26 bases separated the two germline ends. The CDR3 covers 15 residues. The CDR3 DNA reads TGTGCCAGCACCGCCTGGAGGGAGGCCCGACCTGAACAGTACTTC. It specifies CASTAWREARPEQYF.

This chain uses TRBV6-2 or TRBV6-3 with TRBJ2-7; D remains ambiguous. The CDR3 sequence is 14 residues long. From germline, CDR1 is MNHEY and CDR2 SVGEGT. Between the trimmed V and J ends, which lost 5 bases and 7 bases, there was a span of 18 bases. CDR3 amino acids: CASSQSAYVIEQYF. DNA of the CDR3: TGTGCCAGCAGTCAATCGGCGTACGTGATAGAGCAGTACTTC.

The genes are TRBV7-2 and TRBJ1-3; weak D call: TRBD1 (5 bases). Germline V CDR1 and CDR2: SGHTA, FQGNSA. V shed 6 bases and J shed 0 bases, with 15 bases lying between them. The length of the CDR3 is 16 residues. The CDR3: CASRSGRQSSGNTIYF. CDR3 in DNA: TGTGCCAGCAGATCGGGACGCCAGAGCTCTGGAAACACCATATATTTT.

This chain joins TRBV6-2 or TRBV6-3 and TRBJ2-1; no clear D. V lost 4 bases to trimming and J lost 8 bases, with 18 bases between them. This CDR3 is 15 amino acids long. CDR1 MNHEY and CDR2 SVGEGT come from the germline V gene. CDR3 in amino acids: CASSSYTSPLYEQFF. DNA of the CDR3: TGTGCCAGCAGTTCGTACACCTCCCCCCTTTATGAGCAGTTCTTC.

The chain couples TRBV5-1 to TRBJ2-2, with D hard to call. With 3 bases removed from V and 4 bases from J, the gap between germline ends came to 13 bases. The CDR3 runs to 15 residues. Germline V gene data show CDR1 as SGHRS and CDR2 as YFSETQ. CDR3 sequence reads: CASSSDLPSTGELFF. In nucleotides, the CDR3 is TGCGCCAGCAGCTCTGACCTTCCCAGCACCGGGGAGCTGTTTTTT.

The rearrangement uses TRBV2 and TRBJ2-7, with TRBD2 identical over 8 bases. Unmatched junction bases numbered 5, after V lost 3 bases and J lost 4 bases. Germline CDR1 reads SNHLY; CDR2 reads FYNNEI. This CDR3 spans 14 amino acids. CDR3: CASSDGTSQYEQYF. The DNA for the CDR3 is TGTGCCAGCAGTGATGGGACTAGTCAATACGAGCAGTACTTC. Full variable domain (remainder filled in from reference TRBV2 and TRBJ2-7): EPEVTQTPSHQVTQMGQEVILRCVPISNHLYFYWYRQILGQKVEFLVSFYNNEISEKSEIFDDQFSVERPDGSNFTLKIRSTKLEDSAMYFCASSDGTSQYEQYFGPGTRLTVT.

The V gene is TRBV12-3 or TRBV12-4, the J gene TRBJ1-2; D possibly corresponds to TRBD1 (6 bases). The length of the CDR3 is 15 residues. V lost 8 bases and J 7 bases, leaving 23 bases between the germline ends. The CDR3 reads CASCQQGSAPLGYTF. The CDR3 DNA is TGTGCCAGCTGTCAACAGGGCTCGGCGCCACTTGGCTACACCTTC.

The genes are TRBV19 and TRBJ2-7; 9 nucleotides align to TRBD1. After removal of 4 bases from V and 5 bases from J, the junction contained 12 bases not matched to a gene. The CDR3 contains 16 residues. Germline assignment: CDR1 LNHDA and CDR2 SQIVND (reference sequence). The CDR3 spells CASSNPDRGRVDEQYF. The CDR3 DNA sequence: TGTGCCAGTAGTAACCCGGACAGGGGCCGGGTCGACGAGCAGTACTTC.

This clonotype was seen a handful of times. This chain joins TRBV9 and TRBJ2-7; 8 bases line up with TRBD1. Germline CDR1 reads SGDLS; CDR2 reads YYNGEE. The CDR3 sequence is 14 residues long. The V gene end was trimmed by 2 bases and the J gene end by 1 base; junction bases not matched to a gene: 2. The CDR3 DNA reads as TGTGCCAGCAGCGTCACAGGGGGGTCCTACGAGCAGTACTTC. Amino acids: CASSVTGGSYEQYF.

The chain uses TRBV10-3 and TRBJ2-5; maybe TRBD1 (6 bases). CDR1 is ENHRY, CDR2 SYGVKD, per germline. The length of the CDR3 is 11 residues. V shed 10 bases and J shed 3 bases, with 9 bases lying between them. CDR3 sequence (DNA): TGTGCCACAGGGGTTGAAGAGACCCAGTACTTC. Its translation is CATGVEETQYF.

The chain links TRBV12-3 or TRBV12-4 to TRBJ1-1; possible D gene TRBD1, 6 bases. This CDR3 spans 14 amino acids. Trimming left V 1 base short and J 3 bases short, with 9 bases between. The CDR3 reads CASSLGQGYTEAFF. CDR3 nucleotides: TGTGCCAGCAGTTTAGGGCAGGGGTACACTGAAGCTTTCTTT.